A single sample is the source of the 11 T cell receptor beta chains below, sequenced in a study of cytomegalovirus exposure and HLA in healthy donors. Primers for the PCR totalled 60 Vbeta and 13 Jbeta. The table came from immunoSEQ multiplex PCR; TCRdb's copy has only in-frame clones and leaves some out. The sample has fewer than 150,000 clones; roughly 65% are singletons. The specimen sequenced was PBMCs. These receptors were taken from a woman aged 25 to 45 in good health and CMV-seronegative.

The V gene is TRBV6-5, the J gene TRBJ1-2; 7 bases map to TRBD1. CDR1 is MNHEY, CDR2 SVGAGI, per germline. Trimming took 5 bases from V and 2 from J; bases not matched to a gene: 8. The CDR3 loop spans 15 amino acids. CDR3 protein: CASSPDRVGNYGYTF. CDR3 nucleotides: TGTGCCAGCAGTCCAGACAGGGTGGGGAACTATGGCTACACCTTC.

This chain connects TRBV14 to TRBJ2-3, with D perhaps TRBD1 (6 bases). The CDR3 is 15 amino acids. Germline CDR1 SGHDN, CDR2 FVKESK. V lost 2 bases and J lost 11, with 20 bases in between. The DNA for the CDR3 is TGTGCCAGCAGCCAACCTACCCGGGACAACCCAAGGCAGTATTTT. Amino acid sequence: CASSQPTRDNPRQYF.

This clone was recorded a few times. The chain combines TRBV14 with TRBJ1-2, with a possible D match to TRBD1 (6 bases). The germline gives CDR1 SGHDN, CDR2 FVKESK. Trimming removed 0 bases at V and 6 bases at J, with 11 bases between. The CDR3 spans 14 residues. The CDR3 is CASSQDFTGNGYTF. The CDR3 bases are TGTGCCAGCAGCCAAGATTTCACAGGGAATGGCTACACCTTC.

This CDR3 is CASSPTVSYNEQFF. The DNA for the CDR3 is TGTGCCAGCAGCCCGACAGTTTCCTACAATGAGCAGTTCTTC. The V gene is TRBV5-6, the J gene TRBJ2-1; TRBD1 might be the D (5 bases). Germline CDR1 and CDR2: SGHDT and YYEEEE. The germline V and J ends were trimmed by 4 bases and 1 base, with 9 bases remaining between them. The CDR3 runs 14 residues.

The rearrangement uses TRBV18 and TRBJ2-7, with D perhaps matching TRBD2 (6 bases). The germline V gene encodes CDR1 KGHSH and CDR2 LQKENI. The CDR3 covers 13 residues. V lost 2 bases and J 5 bases, leaving 10 bases between the germline ends. The CDR3 sequence: CASSPTGLNEQYV. The CDR3, as DNA: TGTGCCAGCTCACCAACGGGACTGAACGAGCAGTACGTC.

V is TRBV19 and J is TRBJ1-4; D not certain. In germline, CDR1 is LNHDA, CDR2 SQIVND (reference sequence). This CDR3 has 15 residues. V lost 3 bases to trimming and J lost 5 bases, with 13 bases between them. The CDR3 DNA is TGTGCCAGTAGTATTGTCTCTGGCGGGAATGAAAAACTGTTTTTT. This sequence encodes CASSIVSGGNEKLFF.

This chain links TRBV5-6 with TRBJ2-7; tentatively, D is TRBD1 (6 bases). Trimming left V 4 bases short and J 4 bases short, with 12 bases between. The CDR3 extends over 13 amino acids. CDR1 is SGHDT, CDR2 YYEEEE, per germline. CDR3 region: CASSTGQQYEQYF. Written as DNA, the CDR3 is TGTGCCAGCAGCACCGGACAGCAATACGAGCAGTACTTC.

The gene calls are TRBV5-1 and TRBJ1-3; 9 nucleotides align to TRBD1. CDR3 length: 14 residues. CDR1 is SGHRS, CDR2 YFSETQ, per germline. Germline trimming cut 4 bases from V and 5 bases from J; bases unmatched to any gene: 4. CDR3 bases: TGCGCCAGCAGCGTGGACAGGGGTAGAAACACCATATATTTT. Translation: CASSVDRGRNTIYF.

The V and J genes are TRBV28 and TRBJ1-6, with 8 positions matching TRBD1. With 5 bases clipped from V and 7 bases from J, the junction kept 4 bases outside the gene matches. The V gene's germline CDR1 is MDHEN and CDR2 SYDVKM. The length of the CDR3 is 14 residues. The CDR3 DNA follows: TGTGCCAGCAGTCCCTGGACAGGGAATTCACCCCTCCACTTT. This encodes CASSPWTGNSPLHF.

This rearrangement joins TRBV9 to TRBJ2-5, with 10 positions matching TRBD2. The V gene end was trimmed by 0 bases and the J gene end by 2 bases; junction bases not matched to a gene: 4. Germline values: CDR1 SGDLS, CDR2 YYNGEE. The CDR3 covers 16 residues. The CDR3 nucleotides are TGTGCCAGCAGCGTAGGAGGGACTAGCGCTCAAGAGACCCAGTACTTC. It is translated as CASSVGGTSAQETQYF.

J is TRBJ1-1 and V is TRBV5-6; D gene ambiguous. The CDR3 sequence is 11 residues long. Germline assignment: CDR1 SGHDT and CDR2 YYEEEE. Trimming removed 4 bases from V and 1 base from J, with 2 bases in between. CDR3 coding DNA: TGTGCCAGCAGCCAGAACACTGAAGCTTTCTTT. It translates to CASSQNTEAFF. Combining the CDR3 with reference TRBV5-6 and TRBJ1-1 gives the whole variable domain DAGVTQSPTHLIKTRGQQVTLRCSPKSGHDTVSWYQQALGQGPQFIFQYYEEEERQRGNFPDRFSGHQFPNYSSELNVNALLLGDSALYLCASSQNTEAFFGQGTRLTVV.